Given below is one TCR beta chain in context. Some clones are missing from TCRdb's copy, which holds only in-frame ones; the method was immunoSEQ multiplex PCR. This table has about 83,000 clones, about 95% appearing once. Looked up from germline, CDR1 is SNHLY and CDR2 is FYNNEI. This CDR3 spans 15 amino acids. V shed 7 bases and J 9 bases; nucleotides not matched to a gene: 13. These data originate in a study of T cell changes during pregnancy in multiple sclerosis. Sequencing used peripheral blood, obtained in the second trimester of pregnancy. This clonotype was obtained from a female donor with multiple sclerosis, enrolled in a pregnancy study. This sequence joins TRBV2 and TRBJ2-1; 9 bases agree with TRBD2. The CDR3 loop is CASMASGVNRGEQFF. The DNA of the CDR3 is TGTGCCAGCATGGCTAGCGGGGTTAATAGGGGTGAGCAGTTCTTC.